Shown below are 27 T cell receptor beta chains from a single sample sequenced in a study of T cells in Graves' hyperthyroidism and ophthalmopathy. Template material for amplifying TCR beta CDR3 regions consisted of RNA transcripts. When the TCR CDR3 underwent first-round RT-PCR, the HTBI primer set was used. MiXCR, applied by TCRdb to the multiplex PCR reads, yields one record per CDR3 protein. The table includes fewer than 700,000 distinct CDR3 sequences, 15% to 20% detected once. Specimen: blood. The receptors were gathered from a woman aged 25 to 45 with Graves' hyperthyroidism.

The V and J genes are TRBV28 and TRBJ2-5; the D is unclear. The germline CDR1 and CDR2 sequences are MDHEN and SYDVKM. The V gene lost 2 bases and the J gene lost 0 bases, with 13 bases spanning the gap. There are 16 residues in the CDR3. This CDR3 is CASSLVLQEYQETQYF. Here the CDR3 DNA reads TGTGCCAGCAGTTTAGTTCTTCAGGAGTACCAAGAGACCCAGTACTTC. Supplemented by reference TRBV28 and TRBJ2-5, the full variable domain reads DVKVTQSSRYLVKRTGEKVFLECVQDMDHENMFWYRQDPGLGLRLIYFSYDVKMKEKGDIPEGYSVSREKKERFSLILESASTNQTSMYLCASSLVLQEYQETQYFGPGTRLLVL.

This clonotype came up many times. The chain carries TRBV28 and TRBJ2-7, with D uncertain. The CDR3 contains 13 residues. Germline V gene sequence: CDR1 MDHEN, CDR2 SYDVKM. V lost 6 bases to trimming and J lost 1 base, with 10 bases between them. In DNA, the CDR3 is TGTGCCAGCAGACCCGGCGCATCCTACGAGCAGTACTTC. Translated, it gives CASRPGASYEQYF.

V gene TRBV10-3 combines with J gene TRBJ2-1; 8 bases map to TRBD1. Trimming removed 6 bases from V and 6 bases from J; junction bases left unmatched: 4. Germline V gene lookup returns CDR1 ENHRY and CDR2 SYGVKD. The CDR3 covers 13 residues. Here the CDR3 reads CAIRETGVNEQFF. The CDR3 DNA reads TGTGCCATCAGGGAGACAGGGGTCAATGAGCAGTTCTTC.

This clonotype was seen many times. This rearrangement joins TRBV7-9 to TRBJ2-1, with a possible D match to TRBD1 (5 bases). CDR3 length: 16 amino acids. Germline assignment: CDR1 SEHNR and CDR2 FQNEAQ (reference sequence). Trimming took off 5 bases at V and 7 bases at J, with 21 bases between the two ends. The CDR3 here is CASSHTGRPTRNEQFF. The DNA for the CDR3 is TGTGCCAGCAGCCACACAGGCCGCCCTACGCGGAATGAGCAGTTCTTC.

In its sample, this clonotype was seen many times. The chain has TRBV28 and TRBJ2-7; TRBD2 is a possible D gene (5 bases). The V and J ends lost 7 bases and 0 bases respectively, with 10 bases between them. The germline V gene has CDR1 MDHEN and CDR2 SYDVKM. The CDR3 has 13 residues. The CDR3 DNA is TGTGCCAGCATCGCGGGTACCTCCTACGAGCAGTACTTC. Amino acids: CASIAGTSYEQYF.

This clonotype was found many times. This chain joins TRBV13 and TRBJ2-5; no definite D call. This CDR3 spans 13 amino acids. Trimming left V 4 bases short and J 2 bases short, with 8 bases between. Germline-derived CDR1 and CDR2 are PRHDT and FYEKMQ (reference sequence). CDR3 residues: CASSSPTQETQYF. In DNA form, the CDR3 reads TGTGCCAGCAGCTCTCCGACTCAAGAGACCCAGTACTTC.

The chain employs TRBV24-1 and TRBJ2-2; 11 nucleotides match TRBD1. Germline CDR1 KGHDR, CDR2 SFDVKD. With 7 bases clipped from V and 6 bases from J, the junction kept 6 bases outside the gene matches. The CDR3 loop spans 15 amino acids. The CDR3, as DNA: TGTGCCACCAGGCAGGGACAGGGGGTGTCCGGGGAGCTGTTTTTT. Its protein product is CATRQGQGVSGELFF.

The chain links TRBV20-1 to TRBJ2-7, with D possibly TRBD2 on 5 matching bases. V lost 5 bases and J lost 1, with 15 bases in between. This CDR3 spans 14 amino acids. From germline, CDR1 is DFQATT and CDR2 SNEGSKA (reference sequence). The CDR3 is CSAGRTFSSYEQYF. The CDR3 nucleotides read TGCAGTGCTGGCAGGACTTTTTCTTCCTACGAGCAGTACTTC.

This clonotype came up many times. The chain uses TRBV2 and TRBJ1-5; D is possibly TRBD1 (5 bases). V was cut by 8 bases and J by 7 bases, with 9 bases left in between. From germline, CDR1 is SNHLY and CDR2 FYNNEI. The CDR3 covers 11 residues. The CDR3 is CASGGEQPQHF. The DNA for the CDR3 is TGTGCCAGCGGGGGAGAACAGCCCCAGCATTTT.

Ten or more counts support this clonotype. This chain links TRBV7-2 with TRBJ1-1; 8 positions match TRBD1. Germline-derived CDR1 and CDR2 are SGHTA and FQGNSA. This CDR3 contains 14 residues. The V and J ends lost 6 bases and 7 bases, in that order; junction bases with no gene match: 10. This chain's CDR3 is CASSLAGGSVEAFF. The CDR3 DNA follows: TGTGCCAGCAGTCTAGCAGGGGGCTCGGTTGAAGCTTTCTTT.

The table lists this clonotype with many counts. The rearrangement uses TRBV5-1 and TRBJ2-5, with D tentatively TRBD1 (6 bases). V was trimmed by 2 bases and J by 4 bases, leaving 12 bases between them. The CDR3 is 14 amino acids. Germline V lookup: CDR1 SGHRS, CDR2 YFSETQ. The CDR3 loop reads CASSFGQLLETQYF. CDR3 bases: TGCGCCAGCAGCTTTGGACAGTTACTAGAGACCCAGTACTTC.

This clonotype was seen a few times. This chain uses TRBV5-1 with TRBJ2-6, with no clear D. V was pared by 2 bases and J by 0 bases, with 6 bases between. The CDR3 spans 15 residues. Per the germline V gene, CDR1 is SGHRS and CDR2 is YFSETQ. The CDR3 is CASSFSGSGANVLTF. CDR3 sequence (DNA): TGCGCCAGCAGCTTCTCGGGCTCTGGGGCCAACGTCCTGACTTTC.

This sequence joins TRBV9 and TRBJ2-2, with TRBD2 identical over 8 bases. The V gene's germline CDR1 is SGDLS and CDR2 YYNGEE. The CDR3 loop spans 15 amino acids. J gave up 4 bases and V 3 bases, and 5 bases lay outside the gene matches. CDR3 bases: TGTGCCAGCAGCGCACGGGAGGGGTCCACCGGGGAGCTGTTTTTT. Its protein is CASSAREGSTGELFF.

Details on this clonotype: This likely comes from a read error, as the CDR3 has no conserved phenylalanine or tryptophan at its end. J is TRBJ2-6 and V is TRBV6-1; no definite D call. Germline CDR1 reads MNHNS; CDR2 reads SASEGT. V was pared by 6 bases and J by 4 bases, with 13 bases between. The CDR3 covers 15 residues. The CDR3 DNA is TGTGCCAGCAGCCCTCCATTGGGGGGGGCCAACGTCCTGACTCTC. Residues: CASSPPLGGANVLTL.

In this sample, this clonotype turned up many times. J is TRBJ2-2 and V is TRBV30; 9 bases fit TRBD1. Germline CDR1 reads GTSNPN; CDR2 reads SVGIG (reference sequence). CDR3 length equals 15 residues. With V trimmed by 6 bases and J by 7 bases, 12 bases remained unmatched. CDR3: CACPGTGIVVGELFF. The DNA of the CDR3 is TGTGCCTGTCCGGGGACAGGGATTGTGGTCGGGGAGCTGTTTTTT.

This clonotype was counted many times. CDR3 in amino acids: CASSAPGTGSYNEQFF. The CDR3 nucleotides read TGTGCCAGCAGCGCCCCCGGGACAGGGTCCTACAATGAGCAGTTCTTC. J is TRBJ2-1 and V is TRBV12-3 or TRBV12-4, with 9 bases aligning to TRBD1. Trimming took 6 bases from V and 1 from J; bases not matched to a gene: 7. The CDR3 runs 16 residues.

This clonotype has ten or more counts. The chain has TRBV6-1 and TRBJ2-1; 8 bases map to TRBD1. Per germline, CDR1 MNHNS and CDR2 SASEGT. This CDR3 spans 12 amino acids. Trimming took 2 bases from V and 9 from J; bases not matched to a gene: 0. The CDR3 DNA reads TGTGCCAGCAGTGAAACAGGGGGTGAGCAGTTCTTC. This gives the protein CASSETGGEQFF.

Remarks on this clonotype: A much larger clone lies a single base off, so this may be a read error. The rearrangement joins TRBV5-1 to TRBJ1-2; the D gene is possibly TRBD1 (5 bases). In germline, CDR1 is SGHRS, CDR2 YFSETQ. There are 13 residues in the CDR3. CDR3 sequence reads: CASSLMWGRGYAF. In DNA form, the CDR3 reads TGCGCCAGCAGCTTGATGTGGGGGAGAGGCTACGCCTTC.

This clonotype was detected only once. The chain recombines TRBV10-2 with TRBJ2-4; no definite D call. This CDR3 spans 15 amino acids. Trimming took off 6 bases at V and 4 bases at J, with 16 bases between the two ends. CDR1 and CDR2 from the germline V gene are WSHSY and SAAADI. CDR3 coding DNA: TGCGCCAGCAGGGGTAAAAGTAGTCTTAAAAACATTCAGTACTTC. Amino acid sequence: CASRGKSSLKNIQYF.

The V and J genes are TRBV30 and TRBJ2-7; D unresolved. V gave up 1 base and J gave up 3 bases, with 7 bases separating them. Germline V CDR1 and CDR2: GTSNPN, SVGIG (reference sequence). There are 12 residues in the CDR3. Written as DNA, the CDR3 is TGTGCCTGGAGTGGCCACCTCTACGAGCAGTACTTC. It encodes CAWSGHLYEQYF.

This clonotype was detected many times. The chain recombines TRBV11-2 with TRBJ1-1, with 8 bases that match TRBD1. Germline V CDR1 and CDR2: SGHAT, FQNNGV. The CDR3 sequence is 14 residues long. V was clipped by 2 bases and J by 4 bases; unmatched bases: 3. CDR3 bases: TGTGCCAGCAGCTTACAGGGGGCCGGCACTGAAGCTTTCTTT. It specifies CASSLQGAGTEAFF.

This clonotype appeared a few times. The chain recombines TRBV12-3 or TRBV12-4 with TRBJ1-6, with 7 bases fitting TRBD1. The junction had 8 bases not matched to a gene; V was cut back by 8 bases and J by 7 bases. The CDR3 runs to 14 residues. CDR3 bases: TGTGCCAGCGGGTTGGGGACAGACAATTCACCCCTCCACTTT. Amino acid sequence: CASGLGTDNSPLHF.

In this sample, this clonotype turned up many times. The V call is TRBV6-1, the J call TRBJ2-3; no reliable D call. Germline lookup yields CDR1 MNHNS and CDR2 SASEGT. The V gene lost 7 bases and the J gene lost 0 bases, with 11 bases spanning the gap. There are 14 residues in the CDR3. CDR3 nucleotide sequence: TGTGCCAGCAAAACACTACCCAGCACAGATACGCAGTATTTT. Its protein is CASKTLPSTDTQYF.

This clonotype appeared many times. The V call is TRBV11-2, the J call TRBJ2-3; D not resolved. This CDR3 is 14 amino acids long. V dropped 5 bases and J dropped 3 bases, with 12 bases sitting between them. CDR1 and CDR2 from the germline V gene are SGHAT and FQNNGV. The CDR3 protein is CASSPKSGTDTQYF. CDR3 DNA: TGTGCCAGCAGCCCGAAGTCGGGTACAGATACGCAGTATTTT.

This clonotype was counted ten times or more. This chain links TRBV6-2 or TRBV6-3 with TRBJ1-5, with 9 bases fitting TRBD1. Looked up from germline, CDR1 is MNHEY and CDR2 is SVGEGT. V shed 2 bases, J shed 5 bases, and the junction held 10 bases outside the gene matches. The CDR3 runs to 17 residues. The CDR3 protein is CASSYVPRTGEDQPQHF. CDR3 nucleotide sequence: TGTGCCAGCAGTTACGTTCCTAGGACAGGGGAGGATCAGCCCCAGCATTTT.

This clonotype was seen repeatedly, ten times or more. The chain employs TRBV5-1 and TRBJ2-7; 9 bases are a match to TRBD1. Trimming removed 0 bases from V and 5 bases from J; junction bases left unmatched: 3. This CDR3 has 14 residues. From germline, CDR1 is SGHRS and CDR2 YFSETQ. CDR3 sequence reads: CASSLEGTGNEQYF. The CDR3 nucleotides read TGCGCCAGCAGCTTGGAGGGGACAGGGAACGAGCAGTACTTC. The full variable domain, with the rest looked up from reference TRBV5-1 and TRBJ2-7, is KAGVTQTPRYLIKTRGQQVTLSCSPISGHRSVSWYQQTPGQGLQFLFEYFSETQRNKGNFPGRFSGRQFSNSRSEMNVSTLELGDSALYLCASSLEGTGNEQYFGPGTRLTVT.

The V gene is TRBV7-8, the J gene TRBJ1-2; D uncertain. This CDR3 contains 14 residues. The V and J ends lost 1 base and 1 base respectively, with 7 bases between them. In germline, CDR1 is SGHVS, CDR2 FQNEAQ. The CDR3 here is CASSLGPINYGYTF. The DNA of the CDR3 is TGTGCCAGCAGCTTAGGGCCGATTAACTATGGCTACACCTTC.